This TCR beta chain was captured by sequencing in a study of CD8+CD57+ T cells in acquired aplastic anemia. Study results and caveats: Any difference that existed in CD8+ Simpson's diversity between patients and controls was not significant. Over 25 CD8+ CDR3 sequences occurred in both the patients and the controls.

Remarks on this clonotype: The antigen is undetermined.

The CDR3 is 15 amino acids. Germline lookup yields CDR1 PRHDT and CDR2 FYEKMQ (reference sequence). Trimming removed 5 bases from V and 8 bases from J, with 19 bases in between. TCR beta VDJ combinations and CDR3 sequences were profiled from genomic DNA. Each CDR3 protein is one row after TCRdb ran MiXCR on the reads. The table has 80,000 or so distinct CDR3 sequences, under 50% seen once. Sequenced sample: sorted CD4+, CD8+, or CD8+CD57+ T cells (not recorded which) from PBMCs. The V call is TRBV13, the J call TRBJ2-1; D unclear. The clonotype was recovered from a human donor in good health, serving as a control. The CDR3 region is CASSPITVHRDEQFF. The CDR3 nucleotides read TGTGCCAGCAGCCCAATCACGGTCCACCGCGATGAGCAGTTCTTC.